The 27 T cell receptor beta chains below come from one sample, sequenced in a study of blood T cell repertoires in COVID-19 (dated by TCRdb to the early 2020s). The method was the immunoSEQ multiplex PCR assay. Here the immuneACCESS table is served through TCRdb, limited to in-frame sequences with V and J called. Missing clones are a known gap in these copies; in checked studies unresolved V genes cover under half, and the rest lacks a known reason. A total of around 100,000 clones appear in this sample, roughly 84% of them only once. Over 10% of the sample belongs to the ten largest clones. What was sequenced was peripheral blood. These receptors came from a human donor in a cohort sampled during active or convalescent COVID-19.

CDR3 sequence reads: CASTVEARSTDTQYF. CDR3 coding DNA: TGTGCCAGCACCGTGGAGGCCAGAAGCACAGATACGCAGTATTTT. The chain recombines TRBV9 with TRBJ2-3; a weak D match, TRBD2 (5 bases). The ends were cut back, 6 bases at V and 0 bases at J, with 14 bases in the middle. This CDR3 is 15 amino acids long. In germline, CDR1 is SGDLS, CDR2 YYNGEE.

The V and J genes are TRBV6-1 and TRBJ1-2; 9 positions agree with TRBD1. This CDR3 is 14 amino acids long. Germline values: CDR1 MNHNS, CDR2 SASEGT. With 2 bases clipped from V and 14 bases from J, the junction kept 12 bases outside the gene matches. In DNA, the CDR3 is TGTGCCAGCAGTGAATTGGGACAGGGCTCCTTTGCTACCTTC. Its translation is CASSELGQGSFATF.

The CDR3 nucleotides read TGTGCCAGCAGCGTGGGACGGGGGGGCCAGGAGACCCAGTACTTC. Its translation: CASSVGRGGQETQYF. This chain uses TRBV5-4 with TRBJ2-5; the match to TRBD2 covers 8 bases. Germline V gene sequence: CDR1 SGHNT, CDR2 YYREEE (reference sequence). This CDR3 has 15 residues. Trimming took 4 bases from V and 5 from J; bases not matched to a gene: 10.

This clone was detected only once. V and J are TRBV7-3 and TRBJ2-3, with 7 bases matching TRBD2. The CDR3 has 14 amino acids. Trimming at V came to 5 bases and at J to 6 bases, leaving 8 bases not matched to a gene. Germline V lookup: CDR1 SGHTA, CDR2 FQGTGA. The CDR3 protein is CASSPTGGEDTQYF. The DNA of the CDR3 is TGTGCCAGCAGCCCCACTGGGGGGGAGGATACGCAGTATTTT.

CDR3 region: CASSPQGANYGYTF. CDR3 DNA: TGTGCCAGCAGCCCACAGGGGGCGAACTATGGCTACACCTTC. V usage is TRBV27 and J usage is TRBJ1-2, with TRBD1 matching over 9 bases. This CDR3 is 14 amino acids long. Germline loops: CDR1 MNHEY, CDR2 SMNVEV (reference sequence). J gave up 2 bases and V 6 bases, and 4 bases lay outside the gene matches.

The V call is TRBV7-2, the J call TRBJ2-7; 8 bases are a match to TRBD2. J gave up 6 bases and V 1 base, and 14 bases lay outside the gene matches. The length of the CDR3 is 17 residues. CDR1 is SGHTA, CDR2 FQGNSA, per germline. CDR3 DNA: TGTGCCAGCAGCTTAGAGACCGCTGGGACGGGAGGGGGCGAGCAGTACTTC. Its translation: CASSLETAGTGGGEQYF.

In this sample, this clone turned up a few times. The junction does not match germline at one end; this may be a read error. The rearrangement links TRBV7-7 to TRBJ2-5, with 8 bases that match TRBD2. The CDR3 runs to 15 residues. The germline CDR1 and CDR2 sequences are SSHAT and FNYEAQ (reference sequence). The CDR3 reads CASSLDGGAGETQYF. The CDR3 DNA reads TGTGCTAGCAGCTTAGACGGGGGGGCCGGGGAGACCCAGTACTTC. The full variable domain, in which reference TRBV7-7 and TRBJ2-5 provide the parts outside the CDR3, is GAGVSQSPRYKVTKRGQDVTLRCDPISSHATLYWYQQALGQGPEFLTYFNYEAQPDKSGLPSDRFSAERPEGSISTLTIQRTEQRDSAMYRCASSLDGGAGETQYFGPGTRLLVL.

The chain is built from TRBV19 and TRBJ1-2, with D unclear. Trimming removed 10 bases from V and 0 bases from J, with 15 bases in between. This CDR3 is 14 amino acids long. Germline assignment: CDR1 LNHDA and CDR2 SQIVND (reference sequence). CDR3 DNA: TGTGCCACCAGTTATGATAGCACTAACTATGGCTACACCTTC. Residues: CATSYDSTNYGYTF.

This clone was seen a single time. The rearrangement links TRBV4-2 to TRBJ2-7, with TRBD1 matching 8 bases. The CDR3 sequence is 16 residues long. V shed 0 bases, J shed 2 bases, and the junction held 6 bases outside the gene matches. The germline V gene encodes CDR1 LGHNA and CDR2 YNFKEQ. CDR3 residues: CASSQESRGRPYEQYF. The CDR3 nucleotides read TGTGCCAGCAGCCAAGAGTCCAGGGGGCGACCCTACGAGCAGTACTTC.

This clone was detected only a few times. The CDR3 protein is CASSPQGSNQPQHF. The CDR3 DNA follows: TGTGCCAGCAGTCCACAGGGGAGCAATCAGCCCCAGCATTTT. The chain combines TRBV6-2 or TRBV6-3 with TRBJ1-5, with 7 positions matching TRBD1. CDR3 length: 14 residues. V lost 5 bases to trimming and J lost 1 base; unmatched junction nucleotides: 2. Germline V CDR1 and CDR2: MNHEY, SVGEGT.

The rearrangement uses TRBV30 and TRBJ1-2; D possibly corresponds to TRBD1 (5 bases). V was trimmed by 3 bases and J by 1 base, leaving 12 bases between them. Per the germline V gene, CDR1 is GTSNPN and CDR2 is SVGIG (reference sequence). The CDR3 spans 14 residues. CDR3 loop: CAWSFKGVNYGYTF. CDR3 nucleotides: TGTGCCTGGAGCTTTAAAGGGGTTAACTATGGCTACACCTTC.

This clone has more than one count but fewer than ten. The rearrangement uses TRBV18 and TRBJ1-2; D uncertain. This CDR3 is 15 amino acids long. V lost 1 base to trimming and J lost 7 bases, with 16 bases between them. Germline assignment: CDR1 KGHSH and CDR2 LQKENI. This chain's CDR3 is CASSPRADNTVGYTF. CDR3 DNA sequence: TGTGCCAGCTCACCACGGGCAGACAATACTGTTGGCTACACCTTC.

This clone was counted once. CDR3 nucleotide sequence: TGTGCCAGCAGCCAAGCTATAACAGGCGGCGAGCAGTTCTTC. This gives the protein CASSQAITGGEQFF. This sequence joins TRBV4-2 and TRBJ2-1, with D possibly being TRBD1 (5 bases). Germline-derived CDR1 and CDR2 are LGHNA and YNFKEQ. V lost 1 base and J 10 bases, leaving 14 bases between the germline ends. The CDR3 length is 14 residues.

The CDR3 DNA reads as TGTGCCAGCAGTTTATACGGTGAGCAGTTCTTC. This sequence encodes CASSLYGEQFF. V and J are TRBV12-3 or TRBV12-4 and TRBJ2-1, with D unresolved. The CDR3 covers 11 residues. V shed 2 bases and J shed 9 bases, with 5 bases lying between them.

This clone has a handful of counts. The chain joins TRBV5-1 to TRBJ2-7; D is undetermined. CDR1 and CDR2 (germline): SGHRS, YFSETQ. The CDR3 runs 14 residues. V gave up 0 bases and J gave up 5 bases, with 12 bases separating them. The CDR3 coding sequence is TGCGCCAGCAGCTTGGTAGATGCCAGGAACGAGCAGTACTTC. This translates into CASSLVDARNEQYF.

The chain is built from TRBV7-9 and TRBJ1-1; 7 bases fit TRBD1. This CDR3 has 16 amino acids. Trimming took 3 bases from V and 3 from J; bases not matched to a gene: 10. Germline CDR1 SEHNR, CDR2 FQNEAQ (reference sequence). Here the CDR3 reads CASSFLFRGSYTEAFF. CDR3 nucleotide sequence: TGTGCCAGCAGCTTCCTTTTCAGGGGGTCGTACACTGAAGCTTTCTTT.

The chain couples TRBV5-1 to TRBJ2-5, with D uncertain. The CDR3 spans 14 residues. From germline, CDR1 is SGHRS and CDR2 YFSETQ. The V end was cut by 0 bases, the J end by 1 base, with 7 bases between. The CDR3 sequence is CASSLAPSQETQYF. Here the CDR3 DNA reads TGCGCCAGCAGCTTGGCACCGAGCCAAGAGACCCAGTACTTC.

The chain employs TRBV4-1 and TRBJ1-5; TRBD1 agrees at 7 bases. V dropped 2 bases and J dropped 0; count of bases not matched to a gene: 4. Per germline, CDR1 MGHRA and CDR2 YSYEKL. The CDR3 length is 16 residues. The CDR3 nucleotides read TGCGCCAGCAGCCAAAAGACAGGGCCTAGCAATCAGCCCCAGCATTTT. This codes for CASSQKTGPSNQPQHF.

This rearrangement joins TRBV5-1 to TRBJ1-1; TRBD1 aligns across 9 bases. The trim removed 4 bases at V and 4 bases at J, leaving 11 bases unmatched. The CDR3 runs 16 residues. Germline loops: CDR1 SGHRS, CDR2 YFSETQ. The CDR3 DNA reads TGCGCCAGCAGCACGGGACAGGGCGGTTTGGGCACTGAAGCTTTCTTT. Protein: CASSTGQGGLGTEAFF.

The chain links TRBV4-1 to TRBJ1-5; D is perhaps TRBD1 (5 bases). V was pared by 0 bases and J by 4 bases, with 10 bases between. The CDR3 length is 15 residues. Germline V gene lookup returns CDR1 MGHRA and CDR2 YSYEKL. The CDR3 coding sequence is TGCGCCAGCAGCCAAGAGGGACTAAGGAATCAGCCCCAGCATTTT. Translation gives CASSQEGLRNQPQHF.

The rearrangement uses TRBV19 and TRBJ1-4; 7 positions match TRBD1. CDR3 length: 15 residues. V lost 5 bases, J lost 4 bases, and 7 bases stayed unmatched. Germline V CDR1 and CDR2: LNHDA, SQIVND (reference sequence). The chain's CDR3 is CASSRTGQYNEKLFF. In DNA form, the CDR3 reads TGTGCCAGTAGTCGGACGGGACAGTATAATGAAAAACTGTTTTTT.

V gene TRBV5-4 combines with J gene TRBJ1-1; TRBD1 agrees at 9 bases. J gave up 3 bases and V 2 bases, and 8 bases lay outside the gene matches. CDR1 is SGHNT, CDR2 YYREEE, per germline (reference sequence). The CDR3 covers 16 residues. The DNA for the CDR3 is TGTGCCAGCAGCTTTGGGACAGGGTTTGGAGACACTGAAGCTTTCTTT. This translates into CASSFGTGFGDTEAFF.

The rearrangement uses TRBV30 and TRBJ1-5; D is unresolved. Germline CDR1 GTSNPN, CDR2 SVGIG (reference sequence). There are 14 residues in the CDR3. Trimming removed 4 bases from V and 6 bases from J, with 16 bases in between. The CDR3 region has the DNA TGTGCCTGGACCAAAGTGGCAGAAAGTCAGCCCCAGCATTTT. It codes for CAWTKVAESQPQHF.

The CDR3 DNA is TGTGCCAGCAGCTTATCGAGGACAGGGGTGTCAGGAAACACCATATATTTT. This translates into CASSLSRTGVSGNTIYF. This rearrangement joins TRBV7-9 to TRBJ1-3, with 9 nucleotides matching TRBD1. V gave up 2 bases and J gave up 4 bases; unmatched junction bases: 9. The CDR3 loop spans 17 amino acids. Germline assignment: CDR1 SEHNR and CDR2 FQNEAQ (reference sequence).

The J gene is TRBJ1-2, the V gene TRBV6-6; tentatively, D is TRBD1 (5 bases). CDR3 length equals 14 residues. CDR1 is MNHNY, CDR2 SVGAGI, per germline (reference sequence). Between the trimmed V and J ends, which lost 10 bases and 4 bases, there was a span of 19 bases. CDR3 region: CATDPRQTPYGYTF. In DNA, the CDR3 is TGTGCCACCGATCCGAGACAGACACCCTATGGCTACACCTTC.

The rearrangement links TRBV7-9 to TRBJ1-2; maybe TRBD1 (5 bases). Germline assignment: CDR1 SEHNR and CDR2 FQNEAQ (reference sequence). The CDR3 totals 14 residues. V was cut by 0 bases and J by 6 bases, with 11 bases left in between. The CDR3 loop is CASSLAGVRNGYTF. In DNA form, the CDR3 reads TGTGCCAGCAGCTTAGCAGGGGTCCGAAATGGCTACACCTTC.

This clone was counted only a few times. DNA of the CDR3: TGTGCCAGCAGTCACAGGGGCGATTACGAGCAGTACTTC. Its translation: CASSHRGDYEQYF. The rearrangement joins TRBV27 to TRBJ2-7, with 7 bases aligning to TRBD1. The CDR3 is 13 amino acids. In germline, CDR1 is MNHEY, CDR2 SMNVEV (reference sequence). Losses at the gene ends were 5 bases for V and 4 bases for J; bases not matched to a gene: 5.